This T cell receptor (beta chain) is drawn from a study of PD-L1 blockade in urothelial cancer. The repertoire was sequenced with immunoSEQ multiplex PCR; TCRdb's copy has only in-frame clones and lacks some. The data contain 40,000 to 45,000 clones, 70% to 90% of them singletons. This TCR came from an older woman with urothelial cancer. Here the sequenced sample was PBMCs, taken around atezolizumab (anti-PD-L1) treatment.

The CDR3 DNA follows: TGTGCCAGCAGTTACTCGACGGGACAAACGCAGTTCTTC. It is translated as CASSYSTGQTQFF. The chain combines TRBV6-5 with TRBJ2-1, with a possible D match to TRBD1 (6 bases). Trimming pared 0 bases from V and 12 bases from J, leaving 12 bases between. Germline V gene lookup returns CDR1 MNHEY and CDR2 SVGAGI. The CDR3 covers 13 residues.